These T cell receptor beta chains were read from a single sample in a study of long-term antiretroviral therapy in people with HIV. Method: immunoSEQ multiplex PCR; TCRdb's copy keeps in-frame clones and lacks some. The sample contains some 12,000 clones, roughly 80% of which appear only once. The sample was unsorted PBMCs, taken 1.2 years after starting antiretroviral therapy. These receptors were taken from a man in his forties with HIV. Both conserved end residues are part of each CDR3. A D gene is named only where the DNA matches it firmly. Size is omitted from some rows. Given values are once, few, many or a class for expanded clones.

j_gene,abundance,len,d_gene,v_gene,CDR3aa,CDR3nt
TRBJ2-2,-,17,-,TRBV13,CASSPRTAFLNTGELFF,TGTGCCAGCAGCCCCCGGACCGCTTTTTTGAACACCGGGGAGCTGTTTTTT
TRBJ1-1,once,15,-,TRBV27,CASRDGQSSGTEAFF,TGTGCCAGCAGGGATGGACAGTCCTCGGGGACTGAAGCTTTCTTT
TRBJ1-2,-,14,-,TRBV19,CASSIGEGIGGYTF,TGTGCCAGTAGTATCGGAGAGGGAATCGGGGGCTACACCTTC
TRBJ2-3,-,15,-,TRBV5-1,CASSLALGKTDTQYF,TGCGCCAGCAGCTTGGCCCTAGGAAAAACAGATACGCAGTATTTT
TRBJ1-1,-,16,TRBD1,TRBV19,CASSIGGQGENTEAFF,TGTGCCAGTAGTATTGGGGGACAGGGGGAGAACACTGAAGCTTTCTTT
TRBJ2-3,-,12,-,TRBV10-1,CASSESLDTQYF,TGCGCCAGCAGTGAGTCGCTAGATACGCAGTATTTT
TRBJ2-3,-,15,TRBD2,TRBV10-3,CAISEGTSGTDTQYF,TGTGCCATCAGTGAAGGGACTAGCGGTACAGATACGCAGTATTTT
TRBJ1-1,-,14,-,TRBV27,CASSLYSGATEAFF,TGTGCCAGCAGTTTATATTCAGGGGCCACTGAAGCTTTCTTT
TRBJ1-5,-,15,TRBD1,TRBV7-2,CASSLTGGSDQPQHF,TGTGCCAGCAGCTTGACAGGGGGCTCCGATCAGCCCCAGCATTTT
TRBJ1-5,-,14,-,TRBV19,CASSIGVPNPPQHF,TGTGCCAGTAGTATAGGAGTTCCCAATCCGCCCCAGCATTTT
TRBJ1-2,-,13,-,TRBV19,CASSRDGGVGYTF,TGTGCCAGTAGTAGGGACGGTGGAGTAGGCTACACCTTC
TRBJ2-1,-,15,-,TRBV7-3,CASSPSRDGYNEQFF,TGTGCCAGCAGCCCAAGCCGGGACGGTTACAATGAGCAGTTCTTC
TRBJ2-1,few,14,-,TRBV6-1,CASEEGSSYNEQFF,TGTGCCAGTGAGGAGGGGAGCTCCTACAATGAGCAGTTCTTC
TRBJ2-7,-,14,TRBD2,TRBV7-2,CASSFAGRAYEQYF,TGTGCCAGCAGCTTCGCAGGGAGGGCCTACGAGCAGTACTTC
TRBJ2-3,-,16,TRBD1,TRBV19,CASSIGTGEGTDTQYF,TGTGCCAGTAGTATCGGGACAGGGGAGGGCACAGATACGCAGTATTTT
TRBJ2-5,-,14,TRBD1,TRBV19,CASSTREGAETQYF,TGTGCCAGTAGTACCCGAGAGGGGGCTGAGACCCAGTACTTC
TRBJ2-2,-,15,TRBD2,TRBV6-5,CASSYSGGASGELFF,TGTGCCAGCAGTTATAGCGGGGGGGCTTCCGGGGAGCTGTTTTTT
TRBJ2-1,-,14,-,TRBV5-6,CASSLGVGWDEQFF,TGTGCCAGCAGCTTGGGAGTAGGGTGGGATGAGCAGTTCTTC
TRBJ2-1,-,14,-,TRBV16,CASSQESGRDEQFF,TGTGCCAGCAGCCAAGAGTCAGGGCGCGATGAGCAGTTCTTC
TRBJ2-1,-,15,-,TRBV12-5,CASGLGAGTYNEQFF,TGTGCTAGTGGTTTGGGGGCAGGGACCTACAATGAGCAGTTCTTC
TRBJ1-5,-,17,TRBD1,TRBV7-2,CASSPGTGFYSNQPQHF,TGTGCCAGCAGTCCCGGGACAGGATTCTATAGCAATCAGCCCCAGCATTTT